This TCR beta chain stems from a study of cytomegalovirus exposure and HLA in healthy donors. The study's findings and limits: Across donors, most TCRs were seen rarely, yet some public ones were widespread. A classifier reportedly called cytomegalovirus status with high sensitivity and specificity.

As to this clone: What it recognizes is unknown.

Clones were sequenced by immunoSEQ multiplex PCR, and TCRdb holds only the in-frame ones, with some missing. The sample records more than 100,000 clones, approximately 90% being singletons. This CDR3 contains 15 residues. Trimming removed 3 bases from V and 9 bases from J; junction bases left unmatched: 6. Germline V gene lookup returns CDR1 GTSNPN and CDR2 SVGIG (reference sequence). The origin of this receptor is a woman aged 18-29 years in good health and CMV-seropositive. The sequencing input was PBMCs. The chain couples TRBV30 to TRBJ1-6, with 12 bases aligning to TRBD1. CDR3 residues: CAWRPRDRGLSPLHF. In nucleotides, the CDR3 is TGTGCCTGGAGGCCTAGGGACAGGGGGCTTTCACCCCTCCACTTT.